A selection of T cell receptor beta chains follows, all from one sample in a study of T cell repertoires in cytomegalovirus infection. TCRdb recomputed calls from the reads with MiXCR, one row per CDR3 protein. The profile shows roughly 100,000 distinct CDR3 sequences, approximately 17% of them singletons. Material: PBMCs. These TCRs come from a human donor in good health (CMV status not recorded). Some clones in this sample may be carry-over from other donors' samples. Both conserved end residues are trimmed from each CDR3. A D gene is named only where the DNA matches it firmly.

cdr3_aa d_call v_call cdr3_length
ASSSDSGYNEQF - TRBV7-3 12
ASRARTAATNEKLF - TRBV2 14
ASRPTTRYEQY - TRBV28 11
ASSSPSTDTQY - TRBV5-1 11
ASSLEVSSAYEQY - TRBV7-8 13
ASSPRPLGSYEQY - TRBV4-1 13
ASSSGEGETQY - TRBV7-7 11
ATSDFRGQTQH TRBD1 TRBV24-1 11
ASTSRPIEETQY - TRBV7-2 12
ASSLRGSDTQY - TRBV7-3 11
SAESPGTSGGYNEQF TRBD2 TRBV20-1 15
ASRPPGRYNSPLH - TRBV12-3/TRBV12-4 13
ASRDGGGIYNEQF TRBD2 TRBV6-2/TRBV6-3 13
ASSLRDSSYEQY - TRBV12-3/TRBV12-4 12
ASSAPSRARDTIY - TRBV28 13
ASSRYGTSGGRTDTQY TRBD2 TRBV7-2 16
SALGNEAF - TRBV20-1 8
ASSLHRAGGRETQY TRBD2 TRBV5-1 14
SAVGHLSREQY - TRBV20-1 11
SARVPSGGDTQY TRBD2 TRBV20-1 12
ASSFEGGAGTDTQY - TRBV5-4 14
ASSLAPGLAGGNTGELF TRBD2 TRBV7-2 17
ASSLAQLRDEQF - TRBV5-1 12
ASSLDQGRSPQH - TRBV7-2 12
ASSWRQGEDRQY TRBD1 TRBV7-2 12
AITKDGDYGYT - TRBV10-3 11
ASRVSGGVISTDTQY TRBD2 TRBV7-2 15
ASSASGAHGYT - TRBV7-9 11
ASRHRRINTEAF - TRBV12-3/TRBV12-4 12
ASSFARPETQY - TRBV12-3/TRBV12-4 11
ASSFTGKSTDTQY - TRBV12-3/TRBV12-4 13
SARGTSGNEQF TRBD2 TRBV20-1 11
ASRRTGSSYNSPLH - TRBV5-5 14
ASSFEGVET - TRBV7-9 9
ASTYRVPRGITDTQY - TRBV6-2/TRBV6-3 15
ASSFSGGSTSGNTIY TRBD1 TRBV7-9 15
ASSVWRGGEGEQY - TRBV2 13
ASSFDRGTEAF - TRBV11-2 11
ASILGRIYGYT - TRBV7-2 11
ASSLSEETTDTQY - TRBV12-3/TRBV12-4 13
SAVANYGYT - TRBV29-1 9
ASSRSPTETQY - TRBV11-3 11
ASSLQGAWDQPQH TRBD1 TRBV7-9 13